These 12 T cell receptor beta chains share one sample of origin, sequenced in a study of T cell clones after liver transplantation. Method: immunoSEQ multiplex PCR; TCRdb's copy keeps in-frame clones and lacks some. Here the sample spans around 100,000 clones, 82% being singletons. Source: CD4+ T cells from blood, taken before liver transplant. The receptor set was obtained from a human donor who received a liver transplant.

The chain employs TRBV27 and TRBJ1-2, with 7 bases identical to TRBD1. With 5 bases clipped from V and 4 bases from J, the junction kept 10 bases outside the gene matches. The CDR3 is made up of 15 amino acids. Germline V gene sequence: CDR1 MNHEY, CDR2 SMNVEV (reference sequence). This CDR3 is CASSPRQGGSYGYTF. The CDR3 bases are TGTGCCAGCAGTCCAAGACAGGGAGGGTCCTATGGCTACACCTTC.

This chain connects TRBV5-4 to TRBJ1-1; tentative D call: TRBD1 (5 bases). V was trimmed by 7 bases and J by 1 base, leaving 20 bases between them. The germline gives CDR1 SGHNT, CDR2 YYREEE (reference sequence). The CDR3 loop spans 16 amino acids. The CDR3 DNA reads as TGTGCCAGCGCGCGAGGGTCTAGGGGCTGGAACACTGAAGCTTTCTTT. Its protein is CASARGSRGWNTEAFF.

Comments on this clone: One end of the junction does not line up with germline, which may come from a read error. The chain employs TRBV6-1 and TRBJ1-5; 8 bases fit TRBD1. Germline V gene data show CDR1 as MNHNS and CDR2 as SASEGT. This CDR3 has 13 residues. This chain's CDR3 is CTSSGQGGQPQHF. Here the CDR3 DNA reads TGTACCAGCAGTGGACAGGGCGGACAGCCCCAGCATTTT.

The table lists this clone with a few counts. The genes are TRBV30 and TRBJ2-2, with 13 bases that match TRBD2. The CDR3 has 14 residues. Germline V lookup: CDR1 GTSNPN, CDR2 SVGIG (reference sequence). J gave up 8 bases and V 5 bases, and 5 bases lay outside the gene matches. CDR3 DNA: TGTGCCTGGGGGAGGACTAGCGGGAGAGGGGAGCTGTTTTTT. Translated: CAWGRTSGRGELFF.

The chain uses TRBV9 and TRBJ2-1; D is possibly TRBD2 (5 bases). V was cut by 3 bases and J by 4 bases, with 17 bases left in between. CDR3 size: 16 residues. Germline V CDR1 and CDR2: SGDLS, YYNGEE. This chain's CDR3 is CASSASVASGYNEQFF. Here the CDR3 DNA reads TGTGCCAGCAGCGCTTCGGTAGCGTCAGGTTACAATGAGCAGTTCTTC.

The chain uses TRBV6-5 and TRBJ2-3; TRBD2 aligns across 7 bases. Looked up from germline, CDR1 is MNHEY and CDR2 is SVGAGI. V lost 6 bases, J lost 4 bases, and 7 bases stayed unmatched. The CDR3 loop spans 14 amino acids. CDR3 DNA sequence: TGTGCCAGCAGCTCGACTAGCACTTCAGATACGCAGTATTTT. This sequence encodes CASSSTSTSDTQYF.

This clone is a singleton in its sample. The chain is built from TRBV11-2 and TRBJ1-2; D remains unclear. Per germline, CDR1 SGHAT and CDR2 FQNNGV. Trimming took 5 bases from V and 6 from J, leaving 16 bases between them. The CDR3 loop spans 14 amino acids. The CDR3 sequence is CASSLLSVMDGYTF. CDR3 coding DNA: TGTGCCAGCAGCCTCCTCTCTGTGATGGATGGCTACACCTTC.

The chain employs TRBV30 and TRBJ1-5, with TRBD1 matching over 8 bases. CDR3 length: 14 residues. Germline V gives CDR1 GTSNPN, CDR2 SVGIG (reference sequence). V was pared by 2 bases and J by 4 bases, with 4 bases of the junction left unmatched. For the CDR3, the DNA is TGTGCCTGGAGTAACAGGGGGGTAAATCAGCCCCAGCATTTT. Translation: CAWSNRGVNQPQHF.

The chain couples TRBV4-2 to TRBJ2-5, with 16 bases lining up with TRBD2. From germline, CDR1 is LGHNA and CDR2 YNFKEQ. Losses at the gene ends were 3 bases for V and 3 bases for J; bases not matched to a gene: 7. The CDR3 is 18 amino acids. The CDR3: CASSQKGLAGGSKETQYF. The CDR3 DNA sequence: TGTGCCAGCAGCCAGAAGGGACTAGCGGGAGGGTCCAAAGAGACCCAGTACTTC.

The chain recombines TRBV6-5 with TRBJ2-2, with D maybe TRBD2 (5 bases). Germline lookup yields CDR1 MNHEY and CDR2 SVGAGI. With 1 base removed from V and 2 bases from J, the gap between germline ends came to 11 bases. The CDR3 has 16 residues. Written as DNA, the CDR3 is TGTGCCAGCAGTTACTTCGGAGGACTTAACACCGGGGAGCTGTTTTTT. Translating gives CASSYFGGLNTGELFF.

V and J are TRBV4-1 and TRBJ1-2, with D possibly being TRBD1 (6 bases). Germline CDR1 MGHRA, CDR2 YSYEKL. The CDR3 covers 16 residues. V lost 0 bases and J 4 bases, leaving 15 bases between the germline ends. The CDR3 reads CASSQDITGPTYGYTF. As DNA, the CDR3 is TGCGCCAGCAGCCAAGATATCACAGGGCCCACCTATGGCTACACCTTC.

V gene TRBV14 combines with J gene TRBJ2-6, with TRBD1 identical over 7 bases. The V and J ends lost 1 base and 4 bases, in that order; junction bases with no gene match: 16. Per the germline V gene, CDR1 is SGHDN and CDR2 is FVKESK. The CDR3 loop spans 20 amino acids. DNA of the CDR3: TGTGCCAGCAGCCAAGGATGGGGGAGACAGGGTCTTTCCGGGGCCAACGTCCTGACTTTC. It translates to CASSQGWGRQGLSGANVLTF.